This entry lists 10 T cell receptor beta chains sequenced from one sample in a study of T cell responses to AZD1222 COVID-19 vaccine. Measured with immunoSEQ multiplex PCR; TCRdb has only the in-frame clones, and not every one. This table has over 100,000 clones, roughly nine tenths appearing once. Sample: peripheral blood, taken on day 0 of AZD1222 vaccination. Receptors were obtained from an adult in good health.

J is TRBJ2-4 and V is TRBV7-3; D remains unclear. The germline gives CDR1 SGHTA, CDR2 FQGTGA. This CDR3 comprises 13 residues. V lost 2 bases, J lost 8 bases, and 10 bases lay in between. CDR3 in DNA: TGTGCCAGCAGCTTAGGAAGTAAGGACATTCAGTACTTC. This sequence encodes CASSLGSKDIQYF. Full variable domain (outside the CDR3, taken from reference TRBV7-3 and TRBJ2-4): GAGVSQTPSNKVTEKGKYVELRCDPISGHTALYWYRQSLGQGPEFLIYFQGTGAADDSGLPNDRFFAVRPEGSVSTLKIQRTERGDSAVYLCASSLGSKDIQYFGAGTRLSVL.

The V gene is TRBV5-1, the J gene TRBJ2-5, with a weak D call TRBD1 (5 bases). Germline loops: CDR1 SGHRS, CDR2 YFSETQ. The ends were cut back, 4 bases at V and 9 bases at J, with 16 bases in the middle. The CDR3 spans 13 residues. CDR3 sequence: CASSPWQGISQYF. CDR3 in DNA: TGCGCCAGCAGCCCGTGGCAGGGAATTTCCCAGTACTTC.

V usage is TRBV7-3 and J usage is TRBJ2-2; 10 positions agree with TRBD1. This CDR3 spans 16 amino acids. The ends lost 2 bases at V and 4 bases at J; junction bases unmatched: 4. Germline V gene sequence: CDR1 SGHTA, CDR2 FQGTGA. CDR3: CASSLRDRGVTGELFF. Here the CDR3 DNA reads TGTGCCAGCAGCTTACGGGACAGGGGTGTCACCGGGGAGCTGTTTTTT. The full variable domain, its missing parts supplied by reference TRBV7-3 and TRBJ2-2, is GAGVSQTPSNKVTEKGKYVELRCDPISGHTALYWYRQSLGQGPEFLIYFQGTGAADDSGLPNDRFFAVRPEGSVSTLKIQRTERGDSAVYLCASSLRDRGVTGELFFGEGSRLTVL.

The J gene is TRBJ1-3, the V gene TRBV27, with 9 bases lining up with TRBD1. Germline V gene data show CDR1 as MNHEY and CDR2 as SMNVEV (reference sequence). V dropped 4 bases and J dropped 3; count of bases not matched to a gene: 4. The CDR3 contains 15 residues. CDR3 coding DNA: TGTGCCAGCAGTTCCGAGGGACAGGGTGGAAACACCATATATTTT. Its protein product is CASSSEGQGGNTIYF.

The rearrangement links TRBV18 to TRBJ1-6, with no clear D. V was cut by 2 bases and J by 7 bases, with 12 bases left in between. The CDR3 spans 15 residues. Germline V gene data show CDR1 as KGHSH and CDR2 as LQKENI. CDR3 sequence reads: CASSPMSALNSPLHF. Here the CDR3 DNA reads TGTGCCAGCTCACCAATGAGTGCGCTAAATTCACCCCTCCACTTT. The full variable domain, with the rest looked up from reference TRBV18 and TRBJ1-6, is NAGVMQNPRHLVRRRGQEARLRCSPMKGHSHVYWYRQLPEEGLKFMVYLQKENIIDESGMPKERFSAEFPKEGPSILRIQQVVRGDSAAYFCASSPMSALNSPLHFGNGTRLTVT.

Only one count was recorded for this clone. The chain uses TRBV4-1 and TRBJ1-1; D gene uncertain. CDR1 is MGHRA and CDR2 is YSYEKL in the germline V gene. The CDR3 sequence is 12 residues long. Trimming took 0 bases from V and 8 from J, leaving 7 bases between them. The CDR3 region is CASSQDTREAFF. The CDR3 DNA reads as TGCGCCAGCAGCCAAGATACTCGGGAAGCTTTCTTT.

The CDR3 spells CATSDYNEQFF. In DNA form, the CDR3 reads TGTGCCACCAGTGATTACAATGAGCAGTTCTTC. This sequence joins TRBV24-1 and TRBJ2-1; D gene uncertain. Germline loops: CDR1 KGHDR, CDR2 SFDVKD. V gave up 2 bases and J gave up 5 bases, with 0 bases separating them. This CDR3 comprises 11 residues.

Points on this clone: The same CDR3 arises from other DNA sequences in this sample as well. The V gene is TRBV6-5, the J gene TRBJ1-5; a possible D gene is TRBD1 (5 bases). The CDR3 consists of 14 residues. Germline loops: CDR1 MNHEY, CDR2 SVGAGI. The V end was cut by 0 bases, the J end by 2 bases, with 5 bases between. The CDR3 DNA follows: TGTGCCAGCAGTTACTCGGGGGGCAATCAGCCCCAGCATTTT. Translating gives CASSYSGGNQPQHF.

The chain has TRBV4-2 and TRBJ2-7; 8 bases line up with TRBD2. The V gene's germline CDR1 is LGHNA and CDR2 YNFKEQ. V lost 1 base to trimming and J lost 3 bases; unmatched junction nucleotides: 8. The CDR3 covers 16 residues. The CDR3 DNA reads TGTGCCAGCAGCCAAGGGTATACTAGCGGCAGCTACGAGCAGTACTTC. Amino acids: CASSQGYTSGSYEQYF.

The rearrangement uses TRBV7-6 and TRBJ2-1, with TRBD1 identical over 7 bases. Losses at the gene ends were 4 bases for V and 14 bases for J; bases not matched to a gene: 8. The CDR3 length is 12 residues. Germline V gives CDR1 SGHVS, CDR2 FNYEAQ. The chain's CDR3 is CASSSATGNKFF. The CDR3 nucleotides read TGTGCCAGCAGCTCAGCGACAGGGAACAAGTTCTTC.